Described below is a single T cell receptor (beta chain) sequence and its context. This sample stems from a study of T-cell memory formation after mild COVID-19. TCRdb itself ran the 5' RACE reads through MiXCR, one entry per CDR3 protein. The repertoire has over 60,000 distinct CDR3 sequences, over 15% of them found once; the top ten carry 30% to 35%. The CDR3 runs to 15 residues. Germline values: CDR1 DFQATT, CDR2 SNEGSKA (reference sequence). Trimming took off 6 bases at V and 2 bases at J, with 17 bases between the two ends. Sequenced sample: PBMCs or a T cell subset sorted from them (not recorded which). The TCR originated in an adult woman who had mild COVID-19 (a few samples of this study predate the infection). Cell type and time point are not known. The V gene is TRBV20-1, the J gene TRBJ2-1; D is possibly TRBD2 (6 bases). CDR3 DNA sequence: TGCAGTGCCCTAAGATGGGACTCCCCCTACAATGAGCAGTTCTTC. Translating it yields CSALRWDSPYNEQFF.